A single sample is the source of the 24 T cell receptor beta chains below, sequenced in a study of T-cell reconstitution after alpha-beta-depleted transplantation in children. Unique molecular identifiers were used to barcode this TCRbeta library. TCRdb called the PCR reads again in MiXCR, with one record for every CDR3 protein. The table records around 200,000 distinct CDR3 sequences, roughly 18% of them present only once. Sequencing used PBMCs, mostly from graft donor cells, obtained 360 days after TCRalphabeta/CD19-depleted stem cell transplant. The receptors derive from a male patient between 2 and 10 years old who had a stem cell transplant for acute lymphoblastic leukemia, so the T cells may come from the graft donor.

This clonotype was recorded a few times. The chain combines TRBV24-1 with TRBJ1-1; TRBD1 agrees at 8 bases. The V and J ends lost 7 bases and 1 base, in that order; junction bases with no gene match: 1. In germline, CDR1 is KGHDR, CDR2 SFDVKD. The CDR3 has 13 amino acids. DNA of the CDR3: TGTGCCACCAGGGACAGGGAGAACACTGAAGCTTTCTTT. Protein sequence: CATRDRENTEAFF.

There are a few counts of this clonotype. This CDR3 is CAISELGGRKTEAFF. CDR3 coding DNA: TGTGCCATCAGTGAATTGGGGGGGCGGAAGACTGAAGCTTTCTTT. This chain connects TRBV10-3 to TRBJ1-1, with D perhaps matching TRBD1 (6 bases). V was clipped by 3 bases and J by 5 bases, with 16 bases between them. The V gene's germline CDR1 is ENHRY and CDR2 SYGVKD. The CDR3 extends over 15 amino acids.

The count of this clonotype is one. This chain connects TRBV2 to TRBJ1-1; no clear D gene. Germline V gives CDR1 SNHLY, CDR2 FYNNEI. Trimming removed 8 bases at V and 0 bases at J, with 25 bases between. The CDR3 is 18 residues long. CDR3 nucleotides: TGTGCCAGCTGTTTAAGACCCTGGCCAGGAGACTTGAACACTGAAGCTTTCTTT. This sequence encodes CASCLRPWPGDLNTEAFF.

V usage is TRBV12-3 or TRBV12-4 and J usage is TRBJ2-7; no reliable D call. CDR3 length: 15 residues. V was pared by 7 bases and J by 2 bases, with 18 bases between. The CDR3 region is CASTHSKAATYEQYF. The CDR3 DNA sequence: TGTGCCAGCACCCATAGCAAGGCTGCTACCTACGAGCAGTACTTC.

The rearrangement links TRBV5-1 to TRBJ2-5; maybe TRBD1 (5 bases). This CDR3 has 14 amino acids. Trimming removed 2 bases at V and 0 bases at J, with 8 bases between. In germline, CDR1 is SGHRS, CDR2 YFSETQ. The CDR3 sequence is CASSFVRDQETQYF. As DNA, the CDR3 is TGCGCCAGCAGCTTCGTCAGGGACCAAGAGACCCAGTACTTC.

There are a few counts of this clonotype. This rearrangement joins TRBV20-1 to TRBJ2-7; 10 positions match TRBD1. In germline, CDR1 is DFQATT, CDR2 SNEGSKA (reference sequence). The CDR3 is 13 residues long. The V gene end was trimmed by 5 bases and the J gene end by 2 bases; junction bases not matched to a gene: 3. The CDR3 reads CSASGQGAYEQYF. The CDR3 nucleotides are TGCAGTGCTTCCGGACAGGGGGCCTACGAGCAGTACTTC.

The sample holds a few counts of this clonotype. The J gene is TRBJ2-1, the V gene TRBV14, with 7 bases lining up with TRBD2. The CDR3 sequence is 15 residues long. Germline trimming cut 1 base from V and 2 bases from J; bases unmatched to any gene: 2. Germline assignment: CDR1 SGHDN and CDR2 FVKESK. This chain's CDR3 is CASSQGEGTYNEQFF. The DNA for the CDR3 is TGTGCCAGCAGCCAAGGGGAGGGGACCTACAATGAGCAGTTCTTC.

This chain joins TRBV28 and TRBJ2-2; 7 bases match TRBD1. CDR1 is MDHEN, CDR2 SYDVKM, per germline. This CDR3 region has 15 residues. V shed 5 bases and J 2 bases; nucleotides not matched to a gene: 5. CDR3 nucleotides: TGTGCCAGCAGTCCTACAGGGGACAACACCGGGGAGCTGTTTTTT. This sequence encodes CASSPTGDNTGELFF.

This clonotype appeared a few times. The rearrangement joins TRBV5-1 to TRBJ2-5; the match to TRBD2 covers 7 bases. The CDR3 totals 15 residues. Germline trimming cut 0 bases from V and 5 bases from J; bases unmatched to any gene: 7. Per the germline V gene, CDR1 is SGHRS and CDR2 is YFSETQ. CDR3 in DNA: TGCGCCAGCAGCTTGGCCTCCGGGAGGCGGGAGACCCAGTACTTC. Amino acid sequence: CASSLASGRRETQYF. The variable domain in full, completed from reference TRBV5-1 and TRBJ2-5, reads KAGVTQTPRYLIKTRGQQVTLSCSPISGHRSVSWYQQTPGQGLQFLFEYFSETQRNKGNFPGRFSGRQFSNSRSEMNVSTLELGDSALYLCASSLASGRRETQYFGPGTRLLVL.

This clonotype was recorded a few times. J is TRBJ1-1 and V is TRBV6-2 or TRBV6-3; the D is unclear. This CDR3 contains 11 residues. Trimming took off 2 bases at V and 5 bases at J, with 3 bases between the two ends. Germline CDR1 MNHEY, CDR2 SVGEGT. CDR3 protein: CASSYLTEAFF. CDR3 sequence (DNA): TGTGCCAGCAGTTACCTGACTGAAGCTTTCTTT.

Only a few counts were recorded for this clonotype. The chain joins TRBV15 to TRBJ2-3; 9 bases line up with TRBD1. CDR1 and CDR2 from the germline V gene are LNHNV and YYDKDF (reference sequence). V shed 4 bases, J shed 8 bases, and the junction held 10 bases outside the gene matches. CDR3 size: 15 residues. The CDR3 sequence: CATSTGQGLPSTQYF. CDR3 DNA: TGTGCCACCAGCACCGGACAGGGGCTCCCTAGTACGCAGTATTTT.

This clonotype was found many times. The chain joins TRBV27 to TRBJ2-7; 9 positions match TRBD1. V lost 2 bases to trimming and J lost 12 bases; unmatched junction nucleotides: 8. Germline CDR1 is MNHEY and CDR2 is SMNVEV (reference sequence). CDR3 length equals 13 residues. Here the CDR3 DNA reads TGTGCCAGCAGTTTAACCCGGGACAGGGTGCGGTACTTC. Translated, it gives CASSLTRDRVRYF.

V gene TRBV10-2 combines with J gene TRBJ1-6, with TRBD1 matching 7 bases. Germline V lookup: CDR1 WSHSY, CDR2 SAAADI. This CDR3 has 17 residues. Trimming removed 3 bases from V and 5 bases from J; junction bases left unmatched: 10. The CDR3 DNA reads TGCGCCAGCAGTGAAAGGGCGCAGGGGGTCAATAATTCACCCCTCCACTTT. It encodes CASSERAQGVNNSPLHF.

The chain carries TRBV7-7 and TRBJ2-1; D is uncertain. The CDR3 has 15 residues. Germline V gene lookup returns CDR1 SSHAT and CDR2 FNYEAQ (reference sequence). Deletions cut 2 bases from V and 0 bases from J, with 8 bases between. The CDR3 DNA is TGTGCCAGCAGCTTAATGTCAAGCTCCTACAATGAGCAGTTCTTC. This sequence encodes CASSLMSSSYNEQFF.

This chain uses TRBV20-1 with TRBJ2-2; TRBD2 agrees at 10 bases. Germline assignment: CDR1 DFQATT and CDR2 SNEGSKA (reference sequence). The CDR3 totals 18 residues. V trimming: 1 base; J trimming: 4 bases; junction bases outside the gene matches: 12. The CDR3 protein is CSARGGRLAGAPTGELFF. The DNA for the CDR3 is TGCAGTGCTAGAGGTGGGAGGCTAGCGGGAGCCCCCACCGGGGAGCTGTTTTTT.

This clonotype was detected a few times. The chain recombines TRBV28 with TRBJ2-6, with TRBD1 as a possible D gene (6 bases). Germline V lookup: CDR1 MDHEN, CDR2 SYDVKM. This CDR3 is 19 amino acids long. Trimming pared 0 bases from V and 10 bases from J, leaving 25 bases between. The CDR3 sequence: CASSLWDSQPPLVSNVLTF. The DNA of the CDR3 is TGTGCCAGCAGTTTATGGGACAGCCAGCCGCCCTTAGTTTCAAACGTCCTGACTTTC.

This clonotype was picked up many times. The rearrangement joins TRBV12-3 or TRBV12-4 to TRBJ1-5, with D unclear. The V end lost 6 bases, the J end lost 6 bases, and 12 bases lay between the germline ends. The CDR3 extends over 13 amino acids. As DNA, the CDR3 is TGTGCCAGCAGCTTGTGGGAGAGTCAGCCCCAGCATTTT. It is translated as CASSLWESQPQHF.

This clonotype was seen a few times. The chain is built from TRBV5-4 and TRBJ2-5; D unresolved. Germline assignment: CDR1 SGHNT and CDR2 YYREEE (reference sequence). V lost 1 base, J lost 5 bases, and 9 bases lay in between. The CDR3 runs 13 residues. CDR3 coding DNA: TGTGCCAGCAGCTTGCCCCTGGGGGAGACCCAGTACTTC. Translation gives CASSLPLGETQYF. The full variable domain, rest sourced from reference TRBV5-4 and TRBJ2-5, is ETGVTQSPTHLIKTRGQQVTLRCSSQSGHNTVSWYQQALGQGPQFIFQYYREEENGRGNFPPRFSGLQFPNYSSELNVNALELDDSALYLCASSLPLGETQYFGPGTRLLVL.

This sequence joins TRBV18 and TRBJ1-2; D possibly corresponds to TRBD1 (6 bases). The CDR3 contains 17 residues. V lost 3 bases, J lost 2 bases, and 19 bases lay in between. In germline, CDR1 is KGHSH, CDR2 LQKENI. CDR3 in DNA: TGTGCCAGCTCACCTTCTTCACAGGGACAACGAAACTATGGCTACACCTTC. Amino acid sequence: CASSPSSQGQRNYGYTF.

This clonotype was observed at least ten times. The chain recombines TRBV12-3 or TRBV12-4 with TRBJ2-2, with D tentatively TRBD2 (6 bases). The CDR3 consists of 14 residues. Trimming cost V 6 bases and J 4 bases, with 12 bases left between them. This chain's CDR3 is CASSRLGGTGELFF. The CDR3 DNA sequence: TGTGCCAGCAGCCGCCTCGGGGGCACCGGGGAGCTGTTTTTT.

A few counts support this clonotype. The rearrangement joins TRBV7-2 to TRBJ2-3; D not resolved. CDR3 length: 12 amino acids. Germline V gene sequence: CDR1 SGHTA, CDR2 FQGNSA. Trimming left V 5 bases short and J 10 bases short, with 13 bases between. This CDR3 reads CASSLSPLAQYF. The CDR3 bases are TGTGCCAGCAGCCTTTCTCCTCTAGCGCAGTATTTT.

In this sample, this clonotype turned up a few times. This chain's CDR3 is CASRGDFTGELFF. The CDR3, as DNA: TGCGCCAGCAGAGGGGACTTCACCGGGGAGCTGTTTTTT. The V and J genes are TRBV10-1 and TRBJ2-2; D possibly corresponds to TRBD2 (6 bases). The CDR3 sequence is 13 residues long. Between the trimmed V and J ends, which lost 6 bases and 4 bases, there was a span of 9 bases. CDR1 WNHNN and CDR2 SYGVQD come from the germline V gene (reference sequence).

This clonotype occurred a few times. V usage is TRBV15 and J usage is TRBJ1-4; tentative D call: TRBD1 (5 bases). The CDR3 covers 12 residues. Germline V gene lookup returns CDR1 LNHNV and CDR2 YYDKDF (reference sequence). V lost 9 bases to trimming and J lost 8 bases, with 13 bases between them. The CDR3 DNA reads as TGTGCCACGTCAGGGCCGCAGGAAAAACTGTTTTTT. Translated, it gives CATSGPQEKLFF.

The sample holds many counts of this clonotype. The CDR3 reads CSVEWGNTQYF. In DNA, the CDR3 is TGCAGCGTTGAATGGGGTAATACGCAGTATTTT. The chain carries TRBV29-1 and TRBJ2-3, with unresolved D. The CDR3 totals 11 residues. V lost 2 bases and J 7 bases, leaving 7 bases between the germline ends. Per the germline V gene, CDR1 is SQVTM and CDR2 is ANQGSEA.